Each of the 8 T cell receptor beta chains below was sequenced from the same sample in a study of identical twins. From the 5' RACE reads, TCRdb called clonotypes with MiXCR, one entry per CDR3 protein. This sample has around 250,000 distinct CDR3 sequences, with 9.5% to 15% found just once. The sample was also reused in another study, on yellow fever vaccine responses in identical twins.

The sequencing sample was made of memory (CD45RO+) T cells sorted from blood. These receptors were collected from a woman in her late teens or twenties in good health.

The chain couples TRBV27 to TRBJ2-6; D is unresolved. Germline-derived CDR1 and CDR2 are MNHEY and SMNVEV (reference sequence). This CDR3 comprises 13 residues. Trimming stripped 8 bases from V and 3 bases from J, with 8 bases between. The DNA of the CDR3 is TGTGCCAGCCGCCGTGTTGGGGCCAACGTCCTGACTTTC. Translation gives CASRRVGANVLTF.

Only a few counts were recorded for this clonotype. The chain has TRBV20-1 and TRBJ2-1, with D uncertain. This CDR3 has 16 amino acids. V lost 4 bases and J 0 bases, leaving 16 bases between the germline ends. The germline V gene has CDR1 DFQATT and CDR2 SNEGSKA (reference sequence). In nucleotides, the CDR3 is TGCAGTGCTACGCCCCTCTCAGCCCTCTCCTACAATGAGCAGTTCTTC. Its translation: CSATPLSALSYNEQFF.

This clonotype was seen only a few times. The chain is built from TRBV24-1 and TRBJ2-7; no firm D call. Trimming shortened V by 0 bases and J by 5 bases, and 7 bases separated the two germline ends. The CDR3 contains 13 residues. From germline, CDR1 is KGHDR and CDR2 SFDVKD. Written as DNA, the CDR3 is TGTGCCACCAGTGATTTGCAAGGGAACGAGCAGTACTTC. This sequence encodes CATSDLQGNEQYF.

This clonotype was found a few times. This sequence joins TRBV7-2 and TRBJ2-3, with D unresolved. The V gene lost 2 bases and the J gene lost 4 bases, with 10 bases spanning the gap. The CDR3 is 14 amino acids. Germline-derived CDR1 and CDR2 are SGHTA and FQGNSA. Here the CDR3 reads CASSLRPPADTQYF. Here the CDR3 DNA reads TGTGCCAGCAGCTTACGACCTCCCGCAGATACGCAGTATTTT.

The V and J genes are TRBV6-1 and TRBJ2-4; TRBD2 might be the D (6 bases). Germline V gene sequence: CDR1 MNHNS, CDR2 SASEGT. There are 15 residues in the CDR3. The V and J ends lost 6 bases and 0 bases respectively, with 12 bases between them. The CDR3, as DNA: TGTGCCAGCAGGACGGGCGGGGTAGCCAAAAACATTCAGTACTTC. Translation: CASRTGGVAKNIQYF.

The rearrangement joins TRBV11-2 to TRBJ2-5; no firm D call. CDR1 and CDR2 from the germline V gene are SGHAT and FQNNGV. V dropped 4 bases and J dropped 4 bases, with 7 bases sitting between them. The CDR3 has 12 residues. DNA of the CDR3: TGTGCCAGCAGCTCGGTGGGAGAGACCCAGTACTTC. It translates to CASSSVGETQYF.

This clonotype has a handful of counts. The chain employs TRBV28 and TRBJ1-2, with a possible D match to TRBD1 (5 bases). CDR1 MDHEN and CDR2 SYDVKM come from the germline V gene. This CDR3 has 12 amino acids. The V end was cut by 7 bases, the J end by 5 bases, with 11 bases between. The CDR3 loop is CASKTVQYGYTF. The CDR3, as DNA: TGTGCCAGCAAGACAGTGCAGTATGGCTACACCTTC.

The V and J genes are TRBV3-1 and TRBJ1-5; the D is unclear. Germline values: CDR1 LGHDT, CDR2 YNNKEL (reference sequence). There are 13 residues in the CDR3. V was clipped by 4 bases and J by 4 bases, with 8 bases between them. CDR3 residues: CASSRTENQPQHF. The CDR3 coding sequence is TGTGCCAGCAGCCGGACGGAGAATCAGCCCCAGCATTTT.